This T cell receptor beta chain was sequenced in a study of CD8+ T cells in alopecia areata. As for the study in general: Once tofacitinib had been taken for 6 to 18 months, 6 months off drug followed.

This CDR3 region has 16 residues. Germline V CDR1 and CDR2: SGHRS, YFSETQ. V lost 4 bases to trimming and J lost 2 bases, with 18 bases between them. Sequencing used cDNA as its template, made by extracting RNA and reverse transcribing it. Produced via immunoSEQ multiplex PCR; TCRdb's table is partial and in-frame only. Of around 50,000 clones listed, around 96% are singletons. The chain couples TRBV5-1 to TRBJ1-1; TRBD1 might be the D (5 bases). The sequenced sample was CD8+ T cells sorted from blood, obtained at week 0. The TCR originated in a human donor with alopecia areata. CDR3 coding DNA: TGCGCCAGCAGCCTTAAATCTGGGGGGTCTAACACTGAAGCTTTCTTT. This codes for CASSLKSGGSNTEAFF.